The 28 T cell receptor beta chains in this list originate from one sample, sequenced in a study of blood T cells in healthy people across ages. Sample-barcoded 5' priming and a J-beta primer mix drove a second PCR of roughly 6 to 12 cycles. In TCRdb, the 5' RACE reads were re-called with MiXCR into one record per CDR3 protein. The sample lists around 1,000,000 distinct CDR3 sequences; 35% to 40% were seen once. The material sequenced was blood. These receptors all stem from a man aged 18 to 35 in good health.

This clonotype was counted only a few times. The CDR3 sequence: CASSVDRGDTNRDPHGYTF. The CDR3 coding sequence is TGTGCCAGCAGCGTGGACAGAGGGGACACGAACCGAGATCCCCATGGCTACACCTTC. V is TRBV9 and J is TRBJ1-2; maybe TRBD1 (6 bases). Trimming pared 2 bases from V and 6 bases from J, leaving 29 bases between. The length of the CDR3 is 19 residues. Germline V lookup: CDR1 SGDLS, CDR2 YYNGEE.

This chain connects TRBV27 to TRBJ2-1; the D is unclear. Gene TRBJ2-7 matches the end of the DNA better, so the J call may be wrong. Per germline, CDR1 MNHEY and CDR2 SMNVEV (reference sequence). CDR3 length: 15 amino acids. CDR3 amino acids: CASSVLGSPYNEQYF. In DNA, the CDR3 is TGTGCCAGCAGCGTCCTAGGTTCCCCCTACAATGAGCAGTACTTC.

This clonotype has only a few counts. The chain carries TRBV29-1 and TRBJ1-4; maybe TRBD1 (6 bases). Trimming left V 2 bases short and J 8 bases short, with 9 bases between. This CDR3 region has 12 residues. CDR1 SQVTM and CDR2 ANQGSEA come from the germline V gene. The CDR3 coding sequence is TGCAGCGTTGAACAGGGGAGGGAAAAACTGTTTTTT. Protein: CSVEQGREKLFF.

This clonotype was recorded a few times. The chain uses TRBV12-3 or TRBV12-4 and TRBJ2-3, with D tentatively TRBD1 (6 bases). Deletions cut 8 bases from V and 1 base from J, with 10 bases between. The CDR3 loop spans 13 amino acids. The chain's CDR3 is CASCRQGTDTQYF. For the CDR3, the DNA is TGTGCCAGCTGCCGACAGGGCACAGATACGCAGTATTTT.

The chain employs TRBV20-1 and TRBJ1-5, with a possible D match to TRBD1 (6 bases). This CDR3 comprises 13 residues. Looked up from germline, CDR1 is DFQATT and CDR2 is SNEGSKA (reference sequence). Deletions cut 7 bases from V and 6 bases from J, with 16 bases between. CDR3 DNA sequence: TGCAGTGTTAATCAGGGGACCGGTCAGCCCCAGCATTTT. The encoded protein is CSVNQGTGQPQHF.

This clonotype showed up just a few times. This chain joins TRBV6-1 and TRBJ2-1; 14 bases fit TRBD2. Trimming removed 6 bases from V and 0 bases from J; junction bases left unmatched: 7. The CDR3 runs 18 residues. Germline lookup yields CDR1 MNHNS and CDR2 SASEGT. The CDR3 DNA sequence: TGTGCCAGCAGGCGGACTAGCGGGGGGATATACTCCTACAATGAGCAGTTCTTC. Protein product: CASRRTSGGIYSYNEQFF.

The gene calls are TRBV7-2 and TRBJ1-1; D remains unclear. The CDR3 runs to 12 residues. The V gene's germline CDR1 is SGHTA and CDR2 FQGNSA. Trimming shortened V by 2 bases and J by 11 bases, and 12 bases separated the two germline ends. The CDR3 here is CASSLHPMEAFF. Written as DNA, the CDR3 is TGTGCCAGCAGCTTACATCCAATGGAGGCTTTCTTT.

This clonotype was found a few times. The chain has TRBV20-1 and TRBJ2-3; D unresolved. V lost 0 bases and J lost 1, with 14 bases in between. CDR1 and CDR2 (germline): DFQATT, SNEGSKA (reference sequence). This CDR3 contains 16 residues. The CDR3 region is CSARDRAALGTDTQYF. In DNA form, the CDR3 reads TGCAGTGCTAGAGATAGGGCAGCCTTGGGCACAGATACGCAGTATTTT.

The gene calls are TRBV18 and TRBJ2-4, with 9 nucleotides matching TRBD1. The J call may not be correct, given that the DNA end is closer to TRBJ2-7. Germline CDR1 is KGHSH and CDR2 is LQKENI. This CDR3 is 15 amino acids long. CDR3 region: CASSPQGQGVVEQYF. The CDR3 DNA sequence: TGTGCCAGCTCACCACAGGGACAGGGAGTCGTCGAGCAGTACTTC.

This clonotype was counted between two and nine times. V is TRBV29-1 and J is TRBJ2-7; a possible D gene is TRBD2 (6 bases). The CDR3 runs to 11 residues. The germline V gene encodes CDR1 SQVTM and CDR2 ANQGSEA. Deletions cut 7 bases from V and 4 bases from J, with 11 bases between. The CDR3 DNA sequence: TGCAGCGCCCGGGGGACTTACGAGCAGTACTTC. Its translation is CSARGTYEQYF.

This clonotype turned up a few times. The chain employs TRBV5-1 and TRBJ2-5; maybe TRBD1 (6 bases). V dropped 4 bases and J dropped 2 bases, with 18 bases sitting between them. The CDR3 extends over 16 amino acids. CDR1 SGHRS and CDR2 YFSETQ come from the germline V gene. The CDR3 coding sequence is TGCGCCAGCAGCCCGAACCCACAGGGAGTACAAGAGACCCAGTACTTC. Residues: CASSPNPQGVQETQYF.

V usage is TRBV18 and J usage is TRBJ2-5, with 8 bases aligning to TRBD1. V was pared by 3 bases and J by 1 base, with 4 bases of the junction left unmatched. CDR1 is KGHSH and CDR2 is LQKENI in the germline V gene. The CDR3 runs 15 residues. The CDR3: CASSPWTGFQETQYF. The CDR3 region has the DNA TGTGCCAGCTCACCGTGGACAGGGTTCCAAGAGACCCAGTACTTC. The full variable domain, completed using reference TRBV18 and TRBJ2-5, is NAGVMQNPRHLVRRRGQEARLRCSPMKGHSHVYWYRQLPEEGLKFMVYLQKENIIDESGMPKERFSAEFPKEGPSILRIQQVVRGDSAAYFCASSPWTGFQETQYFGPGTRLLVL.

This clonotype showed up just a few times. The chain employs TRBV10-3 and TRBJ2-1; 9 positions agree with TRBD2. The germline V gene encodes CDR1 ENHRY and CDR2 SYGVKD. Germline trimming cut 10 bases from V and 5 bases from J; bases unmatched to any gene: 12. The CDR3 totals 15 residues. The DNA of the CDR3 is TGTGCCACCCATGGGGCTAGCGGGGCCGACAATGAGCAGTTCTTC. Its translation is CATHGASGADNEQFF.

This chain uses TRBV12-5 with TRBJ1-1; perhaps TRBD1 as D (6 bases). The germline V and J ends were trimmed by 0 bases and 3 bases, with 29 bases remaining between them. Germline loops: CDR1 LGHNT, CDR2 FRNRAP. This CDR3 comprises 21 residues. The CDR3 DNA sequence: TGTGCTAGTGGTTTGGTACGTGTCTCGTTTGGCGAGGGGGGCAAGGACACTGAAGCTTTCTTT. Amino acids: CASGLVRVSFGEGGKDTEAFF.

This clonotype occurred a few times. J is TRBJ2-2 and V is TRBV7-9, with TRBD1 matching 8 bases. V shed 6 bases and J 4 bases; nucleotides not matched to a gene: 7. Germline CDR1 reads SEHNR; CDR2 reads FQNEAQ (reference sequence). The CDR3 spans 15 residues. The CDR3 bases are TGTGCCAGCAGAAACACGACAGGGGTCACCGGGGAGCTGTTTTTT. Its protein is CASRNTTGVTGELFF.

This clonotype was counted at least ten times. CDR3: CASSSDSSYNEQFF. The CDR3 bases are TGTGCCAGCAGCTCCGACAGTTCCTACAATGAGCAGTTCTTC. This chain uses TRBV7-2 with TRBJ2-1; the D gene is possibly TRBD1 (5 bases). Per germline, CDR1 SGHTA and CDR2 FQGNSA. This CDR3 region has 14 residues. V lost 4 bases and J 1 base, leaving 8 bases between the germline ends.

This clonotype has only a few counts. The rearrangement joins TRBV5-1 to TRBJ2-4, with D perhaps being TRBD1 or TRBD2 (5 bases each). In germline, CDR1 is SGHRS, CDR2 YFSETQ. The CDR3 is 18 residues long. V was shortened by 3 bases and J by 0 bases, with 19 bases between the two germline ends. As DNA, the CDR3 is TGCGCCAGCAGCTGGACAAGCCAGGGACCGCTAGCCAAAAACATTCAGTACTTC. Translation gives CASSWTSQGPLAKNIQYF.

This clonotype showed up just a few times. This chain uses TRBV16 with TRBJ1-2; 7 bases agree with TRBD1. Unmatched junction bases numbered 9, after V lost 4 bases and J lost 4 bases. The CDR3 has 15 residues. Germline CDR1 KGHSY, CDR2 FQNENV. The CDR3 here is CASSPRQGVSYGYTF. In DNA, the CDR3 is TGTGCCAGCAGCCCGAGACAGGGAGTAAGCTATGGCTACACCTTC.

This CDR3 reads CASSYYPRIATNEKLFF. The DNA of the CDR3 is TGTGCCAGCAGTTACTACCCGAGGATTGCAACTAATGAAAAACTGTTTTTT. The rearrangement links TRBV6-5 to TRBJ1-4; D not resolved. Trimming shortened V by 1 base and J by 0 bases, and 12 bases separated the two germline ends. Germline lookup yields CDR1 MNHEY and CDR2 SVGAGI. The CDR3 has 17 amino acids.

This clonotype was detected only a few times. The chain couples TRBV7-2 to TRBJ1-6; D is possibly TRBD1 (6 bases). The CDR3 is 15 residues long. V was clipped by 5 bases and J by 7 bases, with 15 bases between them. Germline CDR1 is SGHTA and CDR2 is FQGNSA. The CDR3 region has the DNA TGTGCCAGCAGCCGACAGACAGGACAAAATTCACCCCTCCACTTT. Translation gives CASSRQTGQNSPLHF.

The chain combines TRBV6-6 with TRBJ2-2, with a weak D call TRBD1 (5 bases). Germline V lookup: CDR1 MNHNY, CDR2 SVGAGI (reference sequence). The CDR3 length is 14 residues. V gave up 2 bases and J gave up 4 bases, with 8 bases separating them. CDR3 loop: CASSYRGGTGELFF. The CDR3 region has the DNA TGTGCCAGCAGTTACAGGGGCGGCACCGGGGAGCTGTTTTTT.

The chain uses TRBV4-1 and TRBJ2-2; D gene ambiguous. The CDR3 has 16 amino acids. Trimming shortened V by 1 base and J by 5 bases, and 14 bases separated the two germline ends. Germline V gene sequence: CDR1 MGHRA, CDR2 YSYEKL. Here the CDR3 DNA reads TGCGCCAGCAGCCAAGTTAACTTGGTTACGACCGGGGAGCTGTTTTTT. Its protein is CASSQVNLVTTGELFF.

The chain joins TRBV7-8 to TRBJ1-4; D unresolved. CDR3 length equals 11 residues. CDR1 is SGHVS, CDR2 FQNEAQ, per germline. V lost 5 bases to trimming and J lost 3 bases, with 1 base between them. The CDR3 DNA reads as TGTGCCAGCAGCGCTAATGAAAAACTGTTTTTT. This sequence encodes CASSANEKLFF.

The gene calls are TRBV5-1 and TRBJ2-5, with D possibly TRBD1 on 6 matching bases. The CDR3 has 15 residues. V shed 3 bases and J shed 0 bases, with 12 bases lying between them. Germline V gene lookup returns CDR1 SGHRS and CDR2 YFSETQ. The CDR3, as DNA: TGCGCCAGCAGCTCCCAGGGGTACCACCAAGAGACCCAGTACTTC. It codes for CASSSQGYHQETQYF.

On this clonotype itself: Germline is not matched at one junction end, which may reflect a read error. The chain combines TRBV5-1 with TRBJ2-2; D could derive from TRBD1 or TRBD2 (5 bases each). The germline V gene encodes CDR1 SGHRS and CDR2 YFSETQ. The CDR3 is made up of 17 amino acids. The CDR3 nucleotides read TGCGCCAGCAGCTTTCCGACTGGGGGTAAAAACACCGGGGAGTTGTTTTTT. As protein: CASSFPTGGKNTGELFF.

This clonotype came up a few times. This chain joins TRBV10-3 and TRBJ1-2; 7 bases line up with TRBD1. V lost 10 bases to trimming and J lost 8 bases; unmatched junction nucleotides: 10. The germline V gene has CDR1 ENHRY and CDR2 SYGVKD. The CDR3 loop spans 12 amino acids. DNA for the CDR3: TGTGCCACCAGGACAGGCGAGGGAGGCTACACCTTC. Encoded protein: CATRTGEGGYTF.

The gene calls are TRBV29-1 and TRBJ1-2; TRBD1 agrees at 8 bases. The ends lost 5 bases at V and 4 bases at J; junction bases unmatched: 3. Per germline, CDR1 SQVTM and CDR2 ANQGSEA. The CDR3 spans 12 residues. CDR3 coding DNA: TGCAGCGTTCCAGGGGGCGGCTATGGCTACACCTTC. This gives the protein CSVPGGGYGYTF.

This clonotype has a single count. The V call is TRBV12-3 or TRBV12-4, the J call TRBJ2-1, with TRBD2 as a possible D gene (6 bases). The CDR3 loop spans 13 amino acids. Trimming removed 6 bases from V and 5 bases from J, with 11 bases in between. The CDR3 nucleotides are TGTGCCAGCAGGAACACGGGAGACAATGAGCAGTTCTTC. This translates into CASRNTGDNEQFF.